One sample yielded the 23 T cell receptor beta chains listed below, sequenced in a study of cytomegalovirus exposure and HLA in healthy donors (dated by TCRdb to 2017 to 2019). Receptor amplification or capture employed the immunoSEQ multiplex PCR assay. TCRdb carries this immuneACCESS record with in-frame sequences only. Its versions omit some clonotypes, under half of them owing to an unresolved V gene in the studies checked, with the rest unexplained. The sample table records 260,000 or so clones; around nine tenths of these occur just once. The ten largest clones capture about 0.9% of the sample. Sequencing used PBMCs. These TCRs come from a woman younger than 30 in good health and CMV-seronegative.

The chain carries TRBV5-1 and TRBJ2-2; 10 nucleotides agree with TRBD1. Germline V gives CDR1 SGHRS, CDR2 YFSETQ. There are 20 residues in the CDR3. V lost 4 bases, J lost 0 bases, and 15 bases stayed unmatched. The CDR3 region is CASSPRRQGALSANTGELFF. The CDR3 DNA sequence: TGCGCCAGCAGCCCGCGCCGACAGGGGGCTTTATCAGCGAACACCGGGGAGCTGTTTTTT.

The chain carries TRBV5-5 and TRBJ2-7; D uncertain. The CDR3 contains 14 residues. V lost 1 base and J lost 6, with 14 bases in between. The V gene's germline CDR1 is SGHKS and CDR2 YYEKEE (reference sequence). CDR3 loop: CASSLSGFPAEQYF. CDR3 nucleotides: TGTGCCAGCAGCTTGTCTGGCTTCCCTGCCGAGCAGTACTTC.

In its sample, this clone was seen once. V usage is TRBV5-4 and J usage is TRBJ2-2; possibly TRBD1 for D (6 bases). CDR3 length equals 15 residues. Germline CDR1 reads SGHNT; CDR2 reads YYREEE (reference sequence). V gave up 5 bases and J gave up 6 bases, with 17 bases separating them. CDR3 sequence reads: CASSYLQGLPGELFF. The CDR3 DNA sequence: TGTGCCAGCAGTTACCTACAGGGTCTGCCCGGGGAGCTGTTTTTT. The full variable domain, rest sourced from reference TRBV5-4 and TRBJ2-2, is ETGVTQSPTHLIKTRGQQVTLRCSSQSGHNTVSWYQQALGQGPQFIFQYYREEENGRGNFPPRFSGLQFPNYSSELNVNALELDDSALYLCASSYLQGLPGELFFGEGSRLTVL.

On this clone: At the DNA level, this CDR3 is encoded by other sequences in the same sample as well. The chain combines TRBV18 with TRBJ2-7; 9 positions match TRBD1. CDR3 size: 13 residues. The V gene's germline CDR1 is KGHSH and CDR2 LQKENI. V shed 4 bases, J shed 3 bases, and the junction held 1 base outside the gene matches. This CDR3 is CASSLGQGYEQYF. DNA for the CDR3: TGTGCCAGCTCACTGGGACAGGGCTACGAGCAGTACTTC.

The chain carries TRBV27 and TRBJ2-1; D might be TRBD2 (6 bases). The CDR3 has 17 residues. The V and J ends lost 2 bases and 3 bases respectively, with 17 bases between them. Germline CDR1 is MNHEY and CDR2 is SMNVEV (reference sequence). The CDR3 DNA reads TGTGCCAGCAGTTTACTCTTTGGCGGGAAAAACTACAATGAGCAGTTCTTC. Protein sequence: CASSLLFGGKNYNEQFF.

The chain joins TRBV7-3 to TRBJ2-1, with D maybe TRBD2 (6 bases). Germline CDR1 and CDR2: SGHTA and FQGTGA. Trimming left V 2 bases short and J 6 bases short, with 14 bases between. The CDR3 is 15 residues long. The CDR3 sequence is CASSLEGGVGNEQFF. The CDR3 DNA is TGTGCCAGCAGCTTAGAAGGCGGGGTGGGCAATGAGCAGTTCTTC.

The genes are TRBV5-4 and TRBJ2-1, with 8 bases lining up with TRBD2. V was pared by 0 bases and J by 12 bases, with 2 bases of the junction left unmatched. There are 12 residues in the CDR3. Germline loops: CDR1 SGHNT, CDR2 YYREEE (reference sequence). The CDR3 loop reads CASSLEAGGQFF. CDR3 DNA sequence: TGTGCCAGCAGCTTGGAGGCGGGGGGGCAGTTCTTC.

The chain recombines TRBV11-2 with TRBJ2-7; TRBD2 might be the D (5 bases). This CDR3 is built from 15 residues. Germline-derived CDR1 and CDR2 are SGHAT and FQNNGV. Trimming pared 1 base from V and 4 bases from J, leaving 14 bases between. CDR3 DNA: TGTGCCAGCAGCTTAGTACTAGGAGATTGGTACGAGCAGTACTTC. Residues: CASSLVLGDWYEQYF.

V usage is TRBV2 and J usage is TRBJ1-4; the D is unclear. The ends were cut back, 0 bases at V and 0 bases at J, with 17 bases in the middle. The CDR3 runs 19 residues. Germline V gives CDR1 SNHLY, CDR2 FYNNEI. The CDR3 nucleotides read TGTGCCAGCAGTGAAGCGCTTCTGAGAACGAGAGCAACTAATGAAAAACTGTTTTTT. It translates to CASSEALLRTRATNEKLFF.

The V and J genes are TRBV19 and TRBJ2-5, with 8 bases aligning to TRBD2. This CDR3 is 16 amino acids long. Per the germline V gene, CDR1 is LNHDA and CDR2 is SQIVND (reference sequence). Losses at the gene ends were 5 bases for V and 2 bases for J; bases not matched to a gene: 10. The CDR3 loop is CASSRPGGSPQETQYF. CDR3 coding DNA: TGTGCCAGTAGTCGCCCGGGAGGGTCTCCTCAAGAGACCCAGTACTTC.

The V and J genes are TRBV4-1 and TRBJ1-1; tentatively, D is TRBD1 (6 bases). With 1 base removed from V and 5 bases from J, the gap between germline ends came to 20 bases. Per germline, CDR1 MGHRA and CDR2 YSYEKL. The CDR3 totals 17 residues. The CDR3 protein is CASSQVLGGGRNTEAFF. The CDR3 nucleotides read TGCGCCAGCAGCCAAGTATTAGGGGGGGGCAGGAATACTGAAGCTTTCTTT.

The rearrangement uses TRBV9 and TRBJ2-1; 9 bases agree with TRBD1. J lost 2 bases, V lost 3 bases, and 6 bases had no gene match. Germline V gene lookup returns CDR1 SGDLS and CDR2 YYNGEE. The CDR3 extends over 16 amino acids. This CDR3 reads CASSGPTGGAYNEQFF. The CDR3 bases are TGTGCCAGCAGCGGACCCACAGGGGGCGCCTACAATGAGCAGTTCTTC. Based on the CDR3 plus reference TRBV9 and TRBJ2-1, the full variable domain is DSGVTQTPKHLITATGQRVTLRCSPRSGDLSVYWYQQSLDQGLQFLIQYYNGEERAKGNILERFSAQQFPDLHSELNLSSLELGDSALYFCASSGPTGGAYNEQFFGPGTRLTVL.

The chain couples TRBV19 to TRBJ2-6, with 7 positions matching TRBD1. Germline V CDR1 and CDR2: LNHDA, SQIVND (reference sequence). With V trimmed by 4 bases and J by 0 bases, 9 bases remained unmatched. This CDR3 has 18 residues. This chain's CDR3 is CASSTLGQSLSGANVLTF. CDR3 in DNA: TGTGCCAGTAGTACGTTGGGACAGTCCCTCTCTGGGGCCAACGTCCTGACTTTC.

The chain employs TRBV15 and TRBJ2-1, with 16 bases fitting TRBD2. Per germline, CDR1 LNHNV and CDR2 YYDKDF (reference sequence). The ends lost 7 bases at V and 7 bases at J; junction bases unmatched: 13. The CDR3 consists of 18 residues. CDR3 region: CATTPGTSGRASWNEQFF. The CDR3 bases are TGTGCCACCACCCCCGGGACTAGCGGGAGGGCCTCTTGGAATGAGCAGTTCTTC.

The V and J genes are TRBV5-1 and TRBJ2-3, with 12 bases aligning to TRBD2. V lost 1 base, J lost 4 bases, and 1 base stayed unmatched. This CDR3 has 15 amino acids. CDR1 is SGHRS, CDR2 YFSETQ, per germline. CDR3 bases: TGCGCCAGCAGCTTGTCTAGCGGGAGGGCAGATACGCAGTATTTT. It yields the protein CASSLSSGRADTQYF.

This clone came up once. This sequence joins TRBV14 and TRBJ1-1, with D tentatively TRBD1 (5 bases). This CDR3 is 16 amino acids long. Per germline, CDR1 SGHDN and CDR2 FVKESK. V shed 0 bases and J shed 5 bases, with 16 bases lying between them. The CDR3 region has the DNA TGTGCCAGCAGCCAAGATTTATGGGGGGTTGGTACTGAAGCTTTCTTT. This sequence encodes CASSQDLWGVGTEAFF.

This chain uses TRBV4-1 with TRBJ2-1; the D gene is possibly TRBD1 (6 bases). Trimming pared 4 bases from V and 13 bases from J, leaving 17 bases between. The germline gives CDR1 MGHRA, CDR2 YSYEKL. The CDR3 length is 13 residues. The CDR3 loop is CASSLSPQGIQFF. The CDR3 DNA follows: TGCGCCAGCAGCCTTTCCCCTCAGGGGATCCAGTTCTTC.

The J gene is TRBJ1-4, the V gene TRBV7-9; 9 bases are a match to TRBD1. Germline assignment: CDR1 SEHNR and CDR2 FQNEAQ (reference sequence). The length of the CDR3 is 16 residues. J gave up 0 bases and V 5 bases, and 4 bases lay outside the gene matches. In nucleotides, the CDR3 is TGTGCCAGCAGCCGGCGACAGGGGGCAACTAATGAAAAACTGTTTTTT. Encoded protein: CASSRRQGATNEKLFF.

V is TRBV4-2 and J is TRBJ2-7, with 12 bases that match TRBD1. There are 21 residues in the CDR3. V shed 4 bases and J 1 base; nucleotides not matched to a gene: 20. Germline V lookup: CDR1 LGHNA, CDR2 YNFKEQ. The CDR3 reads CASSLRDRGRLAGDPSYEQYF. For the CDR3, the DNA is TGTGCCAGCAGCCTCCGGGACAGGGGGCGTCTAGCGGGAGATCCGTCCTACGAGCAGTACTTC.

J is TRBJ1-4 and V is TRBV5-4, with D perhaps matching TRBD1 (5 bases). V lost 1 base and J lost 5, with 12 bases in between. Germline CDR1 and CDR2: SGHNT and YYREEE (reference sequence). The length of the CDR3 is 15 residues. The CDR3 DNA follows: TGTGCCAGCAGCTTGTATGGGACTCAGAATGAAAAACTGTTTTTT. Protein product: CASSLYGTQNEKLFF.

This sequence joins TRBV5-1 and TRBJ2-7; D remains ambiguous. CDR3 size: 11 residues. Germline values: CDR1 SGHRS, CDR2 YFSETQ. Deletions cut 0 bases from V and 7 bases from J, with 5 bases between. CDR3 sequence reads: CASSLGREQYF. CDR3 DNA sequence: TGCGCCAGCAGCTTGGGGAGAGAGCAGTACTTC.

The CDR3 here is CASSLWTGSGNTIYF. CDR3 DNA: TGTGCCAGCAGCCTCTGGACAGGCTCTGGAAACACCATATATTTT. The chain carries TRBV7-9 and TRBJ1-3; 7 bases line up with TRBD1. The V gene end was trimmed by 5 bases and the J gene end by 0 bases; junction bases not matched to a gene: 4. Germline V gene sequence: CDR1 SEHNR, CDR2 FQNEAQ (reference sequence). There are 15 residues in the CDR3.

Concerning this clone itself: The junction does not match germline at one end; this may be a read error. The chain is built from TRBV2 and TRBJ2-3; 13 bases match TRBD2. The CDR3 runs to 20 residues. Germline V gives CDR1 SNHLY, CDR2 FYNNEI. The CDR3 region is CASSEDLLAGGPGTADTQYF. Written as DNA, the CDR3 is TGTGCCAGCAGCGAAGACCTACTAGCGGGAGGGCCAGGGACAGCAGATACGCAGTATTTT.